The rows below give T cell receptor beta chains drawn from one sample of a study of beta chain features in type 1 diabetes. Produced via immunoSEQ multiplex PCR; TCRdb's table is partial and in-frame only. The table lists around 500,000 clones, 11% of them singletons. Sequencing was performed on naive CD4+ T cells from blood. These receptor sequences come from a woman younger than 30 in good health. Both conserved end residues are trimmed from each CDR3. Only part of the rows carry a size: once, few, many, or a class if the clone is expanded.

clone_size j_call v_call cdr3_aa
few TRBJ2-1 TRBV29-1 SAITSVRATNEQF
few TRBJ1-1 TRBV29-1 SGWDRGNTEAF
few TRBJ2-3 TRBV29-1 SVVGGLHTDTQY
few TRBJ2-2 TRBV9 ASSVKTGGNTGELF
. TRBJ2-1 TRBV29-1 SGQALGGDSYNEQF
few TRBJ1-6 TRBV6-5 ASSYSTPSSPLH
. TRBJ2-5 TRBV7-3 ASSLRQGETQY
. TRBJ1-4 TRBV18 ASSPTPGQSSNEKLF
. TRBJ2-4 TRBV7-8 ASSIRTPGQWDIQY
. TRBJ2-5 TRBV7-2 ASSFASGRWRAQY
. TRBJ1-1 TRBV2 ASSESRVNEAF
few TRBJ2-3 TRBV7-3 ASSLGARGTRGTQY
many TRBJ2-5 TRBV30 AWSVSGETQY
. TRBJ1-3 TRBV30 AWSGARAPSGNTIY
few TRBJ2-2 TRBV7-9 ASSQGQENTGELF
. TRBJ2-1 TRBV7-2 ASSLRSRGGRSSYNEQF
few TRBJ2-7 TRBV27 ASSYRRAGYEQY
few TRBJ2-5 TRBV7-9 ASSPPGSETQY
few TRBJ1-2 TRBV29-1 SAKQGAPNYGYT
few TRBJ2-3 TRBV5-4 ASSFPSGRGTDTQY
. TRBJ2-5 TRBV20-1 SAIVGETQY
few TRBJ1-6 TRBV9 ASSGVARSPLH
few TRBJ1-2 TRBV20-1 RPGRNYGYT
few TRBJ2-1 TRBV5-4 ASSSYNEQF
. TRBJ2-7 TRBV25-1 ASSEFPSGRNRDEQY
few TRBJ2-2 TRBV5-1 ASSLATGGYTGELF
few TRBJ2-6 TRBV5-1 ASSDLGGRANVLT
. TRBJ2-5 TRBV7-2 ASSATQETQY
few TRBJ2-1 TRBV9 ASSPQSDRVHNEQF
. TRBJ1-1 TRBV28 ASSLTRATF
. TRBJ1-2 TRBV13 ASTTAQTPYGYT
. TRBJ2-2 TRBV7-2 ASSSPPGGLVNTGELF
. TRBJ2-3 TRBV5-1 ASSLGRANTDTQY
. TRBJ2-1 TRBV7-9 ASSLVTSNEQF
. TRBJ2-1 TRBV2 ASGVASTYNEQF
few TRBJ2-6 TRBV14 ASSQGVGHLVPGANVLT
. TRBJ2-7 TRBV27 ASSQEGTWGPYEQY
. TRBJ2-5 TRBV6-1 ASRGRTGSQETQY
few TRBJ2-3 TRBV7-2 ASSLGDRVAADTQY
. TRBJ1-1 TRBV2 ASSEFGQGYTEAF
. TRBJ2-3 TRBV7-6 ASSLDRATDTQY
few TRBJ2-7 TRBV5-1 ASSSGTPPYEQY
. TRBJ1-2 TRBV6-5 ASSPSWGRSGYT
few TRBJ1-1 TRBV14 ASSQAWTVRGWNTEAF
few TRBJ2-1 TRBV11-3 ASSSMKAGGYNEQF
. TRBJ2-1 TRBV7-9 ASSSPAGGYNEQF
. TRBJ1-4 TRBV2 ATHRGEDEKLF
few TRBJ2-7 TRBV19 ASSIDSASSYEQY
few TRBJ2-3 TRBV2 ASSDTGLLFTDTQY
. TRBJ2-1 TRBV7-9 ASSPPGSRSYNEQF